These 10 T cell receptor beta chains came from one sample sequenced in a study of OX40 agonist ivuxolimab in advanced cancers. The table came from immunoSEQ multiplex PCR; TCRdb's copy has only in-frame clones and leaves some out. The data hold 33,000 or so clones, with more than 70% observed a single time. The specimen comprised CD4+ or CD8+ T cells sorted from blood, sampled in a trial of the OX40 agonist ivuxolimab. The receptor source for this set is an adult with an advanced solid tumor such as melanoma, head and neck, liver or kidney cancer.

The rearrangement links TRBV14 to TRBJ1-1, with D possibly matching TRBD1 (6 bases). CDR1 is SGHDN, CDR2 FVKESK, per germline. The CDR3 length is 15 residues. The germline V and J ends were trimmed by 6 bases and 5 bases, with 19 bases remaining between them. In DNA form, the CDR3 reads TGTGCCAGCAGTGCAACCAGGCAGGGGCTAACTGAAGCTTTCTTT. Translated, it gives CASSATRQGLTEAFF.

The rearrangement joins TRBV7-2 to TRBJ2-3, with D hard to call. CDR1 SGHTA and CDR2 FQGNSA come from the germline V gene. V shed 2 bases and J shed 0 bases, with 12 bases lying between them. The CDR3 is 16 residues long. CDR3 sequence reads: CASSLLGDSSTDTQYF. DNA of the CDR3: TGTGCCAGCAGCTTATTAGGCGACTCTAGCACAGATACGCAGTATTTT. Based on the CDR3 plus reference TRBV7-2 and TRBJ2-3, the full variable domain is GAGVSQSPSNKVTEKGKDVELRCDPISGHTALYWYRQSLGQGLEFLIYFQGNSAPDKSGLPSDRFSAERTGGSVSTLTIQRTQQEDSAVYLCASSLLGDSSTDTQYFGPGTRLTVL.

V is TRBV4-2 and J is TRBJ2-7; D remains ambiguous. CDR1 is LGHNA, CDR2 YNFKEQ, per germline. Trimming cost V 1 base and J 3 bases, with 19 bases left between them. The CDR3 runs 17 residues. The CDR3 reads CASSQALGANGFYEQYF. CDR3 DNA: TGTGCCAGCAGCCAAGCCCTTGGCGCAAACGGGTTCTACGAGCAGTACTTC.

J is TRBJ2-5 and V is TRBV11-1, with no clear D. The germline gives CDR1 SGHAT, CDR2 FQDESV (reference sequence). V lost 2 bases and J 5 bases, leaving 18 bases between the germline ends. The CDR3 runs to 16 residues. The CDR3 here is CASSLQMDLTGETQYF. For the CDR3, the DNA is TGTGCCAGCAGCTTACAAATGGACCTAACTGGGGAGACCCAGTACTTC.

This chain links TRBV19 with TRBJ2-6, with D possibly being TRBD1 (6 bases). The CDR3 spans 20 residues. Trimming stripped 5 bases from V and 0 bases from J, with 23 bases between. The germline CDR1 and CDR2 sequences are LNHDA and SQIVND (reference sequence). The CDR3 here is CASSSLRGRGPSSGANVLTF. The CDR3 DNA is TGTGCCAGTAGTTCCCTCCGGGGCAGGGGTCCTTCCTCTGGGGCCAACGTCCTGACTTTC.

The V call is TRBV23-1, the J call TRBJ1-2, with TRBD1 identical over 8 bases. TRBV23-1 is flagged as an ORF with uncertain function. V lost 2 bases, J lost 6 bases, and 8 bases stayed unmatched. The CDR3 is made up of 15 amino acids. As DNA, the CDR3 is TGCGCCAGCAGTCAACCTCAGGACAGGGTTAATGGCTACACCTTC. This codes for CASSQPQDRVNGYTF.

This clone was counted once. The rearrangement links TRBV19 to TRBJ2-2; the match to TRBD1 covers 10 bases. This CDR3 comprises 16 residues. Unmatched junction bases numbered 8, after V lost 5 bases and J lost 5 bases. Germline loops: CDR1 LNHDA, CDR2 SQIVND (reference sequence). For the CDR3, the DNA is TGTGCCAGTAGTGTTGACAGGGGGCGCGGTACCGGGGAGCTGTTTTTT. Translated, it gives CASSVDRGRGTGELFF.

This clone has more than one count but fewer than ten. This sequence joins TRBV4-1 and TRBJ1-5, with D possibly matching TRBD1 (6 bases). The germline V gene has CDR1 MGHRA and CDR2 YSYEKL. The CDR3 runs to 16 residues. V gave up 5 bases and J gave up 7 bases, with 21 bases separating them. The CDR3 reads CASSNVGQGSYQPQHF. The CDR3 DNA is TGCGCCAGCAGCAACGTCGGGCAGGGGTCGTACCAGCCCCAGCATTTT.

The J gene is TRBJ2-3, the V gene TRBV27, with TRBD2 matching 12 bases. Germline values: CDR1 MNHEY, CDR2 SMNVEV (reference sequence). This CDR3 is built from 18 residues. V trimming: 5 bases; J trimming: 6 bases; junction bases outside the gene matches: 15. This CDR3 is CASSNASPSGRARDTQYF. The CDR3, as DNA: TGTGCCAGCAGTAACGCCAGTCCTAGCGGGAGGGCCAGGGATACGCAGTATTTT.

This CDR3 reads CASSAAFMSAETQYF. In DNA, the CDR3 is TGTGCCAGCAGCGCCGCTTTTATGTCGGCAGAGACCCAGTACTTC. The chain recombines TRBV7-9 with TRBJ2-5, with D hard to call. The CDR3 totals 15 residues. V lost 5 bases and J 4 bases, leaving 17 bases between the germline ends. CDR1 and CDR2 (germline): SEHNR, FQNEAQ (reference sequence).